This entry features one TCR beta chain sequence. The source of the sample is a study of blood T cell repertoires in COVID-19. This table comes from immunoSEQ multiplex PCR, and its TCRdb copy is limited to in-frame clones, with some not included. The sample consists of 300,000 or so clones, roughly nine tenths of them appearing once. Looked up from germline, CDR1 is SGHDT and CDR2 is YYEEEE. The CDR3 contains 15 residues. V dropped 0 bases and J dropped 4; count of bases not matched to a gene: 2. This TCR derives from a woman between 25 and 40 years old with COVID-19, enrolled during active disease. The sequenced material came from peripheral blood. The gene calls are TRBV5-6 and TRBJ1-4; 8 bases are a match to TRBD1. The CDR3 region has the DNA TGTGCCAGCAGCTTGGGACAGGGGCTTAATGAAAAACTGTTTTTT. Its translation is CASSLGQGLNEKLFF.